This is a list of T cell receptor beta chains from one sample in a study of cytomegalovirus exposure and HLA in healthy donors. Assay used: immunoSEQ multiplex PCR; TCRdb lists only in-frame clones, some missing. Here the sample spans some 99,000 clones, 55% to 80% being singletons. The sample taken for sequencing was PBMCs. The source of these receptors is a female donor in good health and CMV-seronegative. Each CDR3 is given with its conserved first and last residue. A D gene is named only where the DNA matches it firmly. Expanded clones get a size class; other rows say once, few or many, or leave the size out.

size: -; V: TRBV30; J: TRBJ1-5; D: TRBD1; CDR3: CAWSPPDGQDQPQHF; DNA: TGTGCCTGGAGTCCCCCCGATGGACAGGATCAGCCCCAGCATTTT
size: few; V: TRBV7-2; J: TRBJ2-1; D: -; CDR3: CASSRVLAEQFF; DNA: TGTGCCAGCAGCCGAGTCCTTGCAGAGCAGTTCTTC
size: -; V: TRBV5-1; J: TRBJ2-7; D: TRBD2; CDR3: CASSLAVGLAGYEQYF; DNA: TGCGCCAGCAGCTTGGCCGTTGGACTAGCTGGTTACGAGCAGTACTTC
size: -; V: TRBV11-3; J: TRBJ2-6; D: -; CDR3: CASSLGAGFSGANVLTF; DNA: TGTGCCAGCAGCTTAGGGGCAGGCTTCTCTGGGGCCAACGTCCTGACTTTC
size: -; V: TRBV18; J: TRBJ1-1; D: TRBD1; CDR3: CASSPGSGTGVTEAFF; DNA: TGTGCCAGCTCACCGGGTTCCGGGACAGGGGTCACTGAAGCTTTCTTT
size: -; V: TRBV19; J: TRBJ1-5; D: TRBD1; CDR3: CASRDRANQPQHF; DNA: TGTGCCAGCCGGGACAGGGCCAATCAGCCCCAGCATTTT
size: few; V: TRBV5-1; J: TRBJ2-1; D: -; CDR3: CASSLGQGRIYNEQFF; DNA: TGCGCCAGCAGCTTGGGCCAGGGGCGTATCTACAATGAGCAGTTCTTC
size: once; V: TRBV15; J: TRBJ2-3; D: -; CDR3: CATSRVWSLTDTQYF; DNA: TGTGCCACCAGCAGAGTCTGGAGCCTCACAGATACGCAGTATTTT
size: few; V: TRBV9; J: TRBJ1-2; D: TRBD1; CDR3: CASSVGGTGGLYGYTF; DNA: TGTGCCAGCAGCGTAGGGGGGACAGGGGGTCTCTATGGCTACACCTTC
size: -; V: TRBV7-2; J: TRBJ1-6; D: -; CDR3: CASSYQGLNSPLHF; DNA: TGTGCCAGCAGCTACCAGGGACTTAATTCACCCCTCCACTTT
size: -; V: TRBV11-2; J: TRBJ2-1; D: TRBD2; CDR3: CASSLAVGGAGGEQFF; DNA: TGTGCCAGCAGCTTAGCGGTCGGGGGGGCCGGTGGTGAGCAGTTCTTC
size: -; V: TRBV10-3; J: TRBJ2-5; D: -; CDR3: CAISELGGVPQETQYF; DNA: TGTGCCATCAGTGAACTAGGGGGGGTCCCCCAAGAGACCCAGTACTTC
size: once; V: TRBV18; J: TRBJ2-5; D: TRBD2; CDR3: CATSPVGTSGKSGETQYF; DNA: TGTGCCACCTCACCAGTTGGGACTAGCGGGAAAAGCGGAGAGACCCAGTACTTC
size: -; V: TRBV7-9; J: TRBJ2-7; D: -; CDR3: CASSLAGTNSYEQYF; DNA: TGTGCCAGCAGCTTAGCCGGGACAAACTCCTACGAGCAGTACTTC
size: -; V: TRBV5-8; J: TRBJ2-5; D: TRBD1; CDR3: CASSLAVAGGETQYF; DNA: TGTGCCAGCAGCTTGGCGGTGGCAGGGGGAGAGACCCAGTACTTC
size: -; V: TRBV19; J: TRBJ1-5; D: TRBD1; CDR3: CASSILTGTGGNQPQHF; DNA: TGTGCCAGTAGTATCCTGACCGGGACAGGGGGCAATCAGCCCCAGCATTTT
size: -; V: TRBV2; J: TRBJ2-2; D: -; CDR3: CASWGGLGTGELFF; DNA: TGTGCCAGCTGGGGGGGCTTGGGGACCGGGGAGCTGTTTTTT
size: few; V: TRBV7-2; J: TRBJ2-7; D: -; CDR3: CASSLALATEQYF; DNA: TGTGCCAGCAGCTTAGCGCTAGCTACCGAGCAGTACTTC
size: -; V: TRBV5-1; J: TRBJ2-2; D: -; CDR3: CASSLVAEALNTGELFF; DNA: TGCGCCAGCAGCTTGGTAGCGGAGGCGCTAAACACCGGGGAGCTGTTTTTT
size: -; V: TRBV15; J: TRBJ2-1; D: TRBD1; CDR3: CATSRKQGALNNEQFF; DNA: TGTGCCACCAGCAGGAAACAGGGGGCCCTAAACAATGAGCAGTTCTTC
size: few; V: TRBV16; J: TRBJ2-3; D: -; CDR3: CASSHPGDLEQYF; DNA: TGTGCCAGCAGCCATCCCGGGGATTTAGAGCAGTATTTT
size: -; V: TRBV1; J: TRBJ2-1; D: -; CDR3: CTSSRETTDHEQFF; DNA: TGCACCAGCAGCCGGGAGACTACCGACCATGAGCAGTTCTTC
size: -; V: TRBV2; J: TRBJ2-2; D: TRBD2; CDR3: CASSEERGGPAGELFF; DNA: TGTGCCAGCAGTGAAGAGCGGGGGGGCCCGGCCGGGGAGCTGTTTTTT
size: -; V: TRBV7-8; J: TRBJ1-1; D: -; CDR3: CASSLTVNTEAFF; DNA: TGTGCCAGCAGCCTGACAGTGAACACTGAAGCTTTCTTT
size: -; V: TRBV29-1; J: TRBJ1-2; D: TRBD1; CDR3: CSVAGTGSNYGYTF; DNA: TGCAGCGTGGCAGGGACAGGATCTAACTATGGCTACACCTTC
size: few; V: TRBV25-1; J: TRBJ1-5; D: TRBD1; CDR3: CATFLGQGRECNQPQHF; DNA: TGTGCCACATTCCTGGGACAGGGGAGGGAGTGCAATCAGCCCCAGCATTTT
size: -; V: TRBV7-9; J: TRBJ2-5; D: TRBD2; CDR3: CASSITSEQETQYF; DNA: TGTGCCAGCAGCATTACTAGCGAGCAAGAGACCCAGTACTTC
size: -; V: TRBV7-2; J: TRBJ2-7; D: -; CDR3: CASSLRGEAARHYEQYF; DNA: TGTGCCAGCAGCTTAAGAGGAGAAGCGGCACGCCACTACGAGCAGTACTTC
size: -; V: TRBV29-1; J: TRBJ2-1; D: TRBD2; CDR3: CSVEGGASGRGEQFF; DNA: TGCAGCGTTGAAGGCGGGGCTAGCGGGAGAGGTGAGCAGTTCTTC
size: -; V: TRBV20-1; J: TRBJ2-2; D: -; CDR3: CSASDSGELFF; DNA: TGCAGTGCTAGTGACTCCGGGGAGCTGTTTTTT
size: -; V: TRBV10-1; J: TRBJ2-3; D: TRBD1; CDR3: CASSESGQGFTDTQYF; DNA: TGCGCCAGCAGTGAGTCGGGACAGGGTTTCACAGATACGCAGTATTTT
size: few; V: TRBV5-4; J: TRBJ2-3; D: -; CDR3: CASSLGGGTDTQYF; DNA: TGTGCCAGCAGCTTGGGGGGGGGCACAGATACGCAGTATTTT
size: -; V: TRBV7-9; J: TRBJ2-5; D: -; CDR3: CASSFRLATGQETQYF; DNA: TGTGCCAGCAGCTTTAGGCTAGCGACGGGCCAAGAGACCCAGTACTTC
size: -; V: TRBV7-2; J: TRBJ1-4; D: TRBD1; CDR3: CASSLARPGQGGEKLFF; DNA: TGTGCCAGCAGCTTAGCCCGACCAGGACAGGGTGGAGAAAAACTGTTTTTT
size: -; V: TRBV30; J: TRBJ1-5; D: -; CDR3: CAWSVRSNQPQHF; DNA: TGTGCCTGGAGTGTACGCAGTAATCAGCCCCAGCATTTT
size: -; V: TRBV19; J: TRBJ2-7; D: TRBD2; CDR3: CASSGTSGNSYEQYF; DNA: TGTGCCAGTAGTGGGACTAGCGGTAACTCCTACGAGCAGTACTTC
size: -; V: TRBV6-5; J: TRBJ2-7; D: TRBD1; CDR3: CASSYRDRGSYEQYF; DNA: TGTGCCAGCAGTTACCGGGACAGGGGATCGTACGAGCAGTACTTC
size: few; V: TRBV6-1; J: TRBJ2-7; D: -; CDR3: CASSEDGRGPAYEQYF; DNA: TGTGCCAGCAGTGAAGACGGTAGGGGTCCGGCTTACGAGCAGTACTTC
size: once; V: TRBV5-1; J: TRBJ2-1; D: -; CDR3: CASSLVAGAYNEQFF; DNA: TGCGCCAGCAGCTTGGTGGCAGGGGCCTACAATGAGCAGTTCTTC
size: -; V: TRBV9; J: TRBJ1-1; D: -; CDR3: CASSPTVNTEAFF; DNA: TGTGCCAGCAGCCCCACAGTGAACACTGAAGCTTTCTTT
size: -; V: TRBV19; J: TRBJ2-1; D: TRBD1; CDR3: CASSPWTGGDVFF; DNA: TGTGCCAGTAGTCCCTGGACAGGGGGGGATGTGTTCTTC
size: -; V: TRBV6-1; J: TRBJ1-3; D: -; CDR3: CASSEVRVTSGNTIYF; DNA: TGTGCCAGCAGTGAAGTCAGGGTTACCTCTGGAAACACCATATATTTT
size: few; V: TRBV7-2; J: TRBJ2-7; D: -; CDR3: CASSSEGGGSSYEQYF; DNA: TGTGCCAGCAGTTCCGAGGGGGGGGGAAGCTCCTACGAGCAGTACTTC
size: -; V: TRBV19; J: TRBJ1-2; D: -; CDR3: CASSMGGSYGYTF; DNA: TGTGCCAGTAGTATGGGCGGGTCTTACGGCTACACCTTC
size: -; V: TRBV5-4; J: TRBJ1-4; D: -; CDR3: CASSLKGSGEKLFF; DNA: TGTGCCAGCAGCTTGAAGGGTTCGGGGGAAAAACTGTTTTTT
size: -; V: TRBV7-3; J: TRBJ1-5; D: -; CDR3: CASSLSPGGQPQHF; DNA: TGTGCCAGCAGCTTAAGCCCCGGAGGGCAGCCCCAGCATTTT
size: few; V: TRBV5-1; J: TRBJ2-4; D: -; CDR3: CASSLVLGATGENIQYF; DNA: TGCGCCAGCAGCTTGGTTCTGGGGGCAACAGGCGAAAACATTCAGTACTTC
size: -; V: TRBV4-3; J: TRBJ2-7; D: TRBD2; CDR3: CASGSGGAKGEQYF; DNA: TGCGCCAGCGGAAGCGGGGGGGCTAAGGGCGAGCAGTACTTC
size: few; V: TRBV5-1; J: TRBJ1-2; D: -; CDR3: CASSLGPVYGYTF; DNA: TGCGCCAGCAGCTTGGGGCCAGTTTATGGCTACACCTTC
size: -; V: TRBV7-9; J: TRBJ1-2; D: -; CDR3: CASRPSIRGRSYGYTF; DNA: TGTGCCAGCAGGCCTTCTATCCGGGGAAGGAGCTATGGCTACACCTTC
size: -; V: TRBV7-9; J: TRBJ2-1; D: TRBD2; CDR3: CASSPRGREGRNEQFF; DNA: TGTGCCAGCAGCCCTAGAGGGCGGGAGGGAAGGAATGAGCAGTTCTTC
size: once; V: TRBV18; J: TRBJ1-5; D: TRBD1; CDR3: CASSGTDNQPQHF; DNA: TGTGCCAGCTCGGGGACAGACAATCAGCCCCAGCATTTT
size: -; V: TRBV7-9; J: TRBJ2-1; D: -; CDR3: CASSLVTRDSWPLGNEQFF; DNA: TGTGCCAGCAGCTTAGTGACCCGGGACTCGTGGCCCCTGGGCAATGAGCAGTTCTTC
size: -; V: TRBV5-4; J: TRBJ2-2; D: -; CDR3: CASSLGALVPNTGELFF; DNA: TGTGCCAGCAGCTTGGGAGCGCTGGTACCTAACACCGGGGAGCTGTTTTTT
size: -; V: TRBV5-6; J: TRBJ2-1; D: -; CDR3: CASSVQGEIGDEQFF; DNA: TGTGCCAGCAGCGTACAGGGTGAGATCGGCGATGAGCAGTTCTTC
size: -; V: TRBV27; J: TRBJ2-7; D: -; CDR3: CASSPHPLLEQYF; DNA: TGTGCCAGCAGTCCCCACCCCTTACTCGAGCAGTACTTC
size: -; V: TRBV28; J: TRBJ2-5; D: TRBD1; CDR3: CASSLRGLGQETQYF; DNA: TGTGCCAGCAGTTTAAGGGGGCTGGGGCAAGAGACCCAGTACTTC
size: -; V: TRBV6-4; J: TRBJ2-3; D: TRBD2; CDR3: CASSGGATDTQYF; DNA: TGTGCCAGCAGCGGGGGGGCCACAGATACGCAGTATTTT
size: few; V: TRBV30; J: TRBJ1-1; D: TRBD1; CDR3: CATGGRTEAFF; DNA: TGTGCCACAGGGGGCCGGACTGAAGCTTTCTTT
size: -; V: TRBV9; J: TRBJ2-2; D: -; CDR3: CASSVEARVGELFF; DNA: TGTGCCAGCAGCGTAGAGGCGAGGGTCGGGGAGCTGTTTTTT